This T cell receptor beta chain was captured in a study of cytomegalovirus exposure and HLA in healthy donors. Per germline, CDR1 SGHVS and CDR2 FNYEAQ. CDR3 length: 14 amino acids. V was trimmed by 4 bases and J by 5 bases, leaving 13 bases between them. Researchers ran the PCR with 60 Vbeta and 13 Jbeta primers. Profiling relied on immunoSEQ multiplex PCR, and the TCRdb table lists in-frame clones only, not all of them. The sample consists of approximately 75,000 clones, around 70% of them appearing once. The source material was PBMCs. The TCR sequence derives from a man aged 40-50 years in good health and CMV-seropositive. This chain uses TRBV7-6 with TRBJ2-3; D is possibly TRBD2 (6 bases). The CDR3 DNA follows: TGTGCCAGCAGCTCCCCGCGAGCGGGAGATACGCAGTATTTT. Its translation is CASSSPRAGDTQYF.